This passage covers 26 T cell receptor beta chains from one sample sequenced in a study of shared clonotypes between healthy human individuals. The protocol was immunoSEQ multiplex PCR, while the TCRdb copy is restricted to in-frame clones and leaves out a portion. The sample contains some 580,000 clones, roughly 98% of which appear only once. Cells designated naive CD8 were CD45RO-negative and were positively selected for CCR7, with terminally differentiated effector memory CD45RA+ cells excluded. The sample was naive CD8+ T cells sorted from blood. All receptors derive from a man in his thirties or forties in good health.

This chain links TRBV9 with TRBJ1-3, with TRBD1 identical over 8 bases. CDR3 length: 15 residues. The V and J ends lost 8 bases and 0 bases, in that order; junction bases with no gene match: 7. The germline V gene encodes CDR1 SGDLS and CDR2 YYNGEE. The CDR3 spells CASHRGTGSGNTIYF. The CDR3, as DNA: TGTGCCAGTCATCGAGGGACAGGCTCTGGAAACACCATATATTTT.

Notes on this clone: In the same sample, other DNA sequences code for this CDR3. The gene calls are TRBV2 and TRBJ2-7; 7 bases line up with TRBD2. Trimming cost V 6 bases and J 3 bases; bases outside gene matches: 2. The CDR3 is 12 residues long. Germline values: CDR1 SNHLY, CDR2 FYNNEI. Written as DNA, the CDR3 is TGTGCCAGCAGGGGGAGGGTCTACGAGCAGTACTTC. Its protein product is CASRGRVYEQYF.

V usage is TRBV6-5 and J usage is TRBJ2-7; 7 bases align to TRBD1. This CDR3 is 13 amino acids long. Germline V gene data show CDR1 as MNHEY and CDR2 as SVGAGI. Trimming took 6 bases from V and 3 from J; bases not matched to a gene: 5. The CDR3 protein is CASSPGTDYEQYF. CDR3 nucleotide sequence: TGTGCCAGCAGCCCGGGGACAGACTACGAGCAGTACTTC.

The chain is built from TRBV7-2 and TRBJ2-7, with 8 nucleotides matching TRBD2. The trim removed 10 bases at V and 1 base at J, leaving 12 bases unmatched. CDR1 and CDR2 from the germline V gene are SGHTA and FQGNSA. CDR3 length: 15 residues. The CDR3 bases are TGTGCCACCTCGTTCTTTAGCGGGATTTCCTACGAGCAGTACTTC. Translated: CATSFFSGISYEQYF.

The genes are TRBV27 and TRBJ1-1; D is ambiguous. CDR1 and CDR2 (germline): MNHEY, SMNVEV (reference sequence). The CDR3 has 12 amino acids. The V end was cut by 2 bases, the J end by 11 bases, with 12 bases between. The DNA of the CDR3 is TGTGCCAGCAGTTTAGCGGGGTATCGGGCTTTCTTT. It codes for CASSLAGYRAFF.

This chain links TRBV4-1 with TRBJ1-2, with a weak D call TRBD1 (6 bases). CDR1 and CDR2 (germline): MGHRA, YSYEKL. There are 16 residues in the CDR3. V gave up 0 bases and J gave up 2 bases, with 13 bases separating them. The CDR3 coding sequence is TGCGCCAGCAGCCAAGAACCGGCTGGACAGAACTATGGCTACACCTTC. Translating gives CASSQEPAGQNYGYTF.

DNA of the CDR3: TGTGCCAGCAAGATAGACAGCCGATCCTCTGGGGCCAACGTCCTGACTTTC. This encodes CASKIDSRSSGANVLTF. This chain connects TRBV7-9 to TRBJ2-6, with TRBD1 as a possible D gene (5 bases). The CDR3 is 17 residues long. V was shortened by 7 bases and J by 0 bases, with 16 bases between the two germline ends. Looked up from germline, CDR1 is SEHNR and CDR2 is FQNEAQ (reference sequence).

CDR3 sequence (DNA): TGCAGCGTTGAAGCCTACTCCCAAAAGTCCTACAATGAGCAGTTCTTC. It specifies CSVEAYSQKSYNEQFF. This chain links TRBV29-1 with TRBJ2-1, with no clear D. This CDR3 spans 16 amino acids. Germline loops: CDR1 SQVTM, CDR2 ANQGSEA. The V and J ends lost 1 base and 1 base respectively, with 14 bases between them.

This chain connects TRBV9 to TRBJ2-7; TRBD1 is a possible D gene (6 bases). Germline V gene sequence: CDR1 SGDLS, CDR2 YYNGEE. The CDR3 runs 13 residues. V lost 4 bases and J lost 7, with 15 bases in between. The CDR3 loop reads CASSPRGVGEQYF. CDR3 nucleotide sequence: TGTGCCAGCAGCCCCAGGGGCGTTGGGGAGCAGTACTTC.

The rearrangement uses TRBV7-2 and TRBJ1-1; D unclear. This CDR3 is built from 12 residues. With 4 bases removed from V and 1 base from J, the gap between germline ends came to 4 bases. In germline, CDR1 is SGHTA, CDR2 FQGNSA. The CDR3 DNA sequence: TGTGCCAGCAGCTGGCCGAACACTGAAGCTTTCTTT. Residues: CASSWPNTEAFF.

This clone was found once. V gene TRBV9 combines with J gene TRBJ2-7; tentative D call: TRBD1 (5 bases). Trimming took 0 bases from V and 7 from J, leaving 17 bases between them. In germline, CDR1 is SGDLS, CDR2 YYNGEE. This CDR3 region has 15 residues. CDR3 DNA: TGTGCCAGCAGCGTAGGTGGGGCCTCGGCTGGGGAGCAGTACTTC. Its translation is CASSVGGASAGEQYF.

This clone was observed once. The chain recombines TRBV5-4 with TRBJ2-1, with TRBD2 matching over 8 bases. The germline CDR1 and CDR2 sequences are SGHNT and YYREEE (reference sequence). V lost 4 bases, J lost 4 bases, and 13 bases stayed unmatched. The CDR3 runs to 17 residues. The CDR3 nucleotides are TGTGCCAGCAGCCCGGATGGGGCTGGCGGGAGGTACAATGAGCAGTTCTTC. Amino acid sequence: CASSPDGAGGRYNEQFF. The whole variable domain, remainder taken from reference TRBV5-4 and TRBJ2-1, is ETGVTQSPTHLIKTRGQQVTLRCSSQSGHNTVSWYQQALGQGPQFIFQYYREEENGRGNFPPRFSGLQFPNYSSELNVNALELDDSALYLCASSPDGAGGRYNEQFFGPGTRLTVL.

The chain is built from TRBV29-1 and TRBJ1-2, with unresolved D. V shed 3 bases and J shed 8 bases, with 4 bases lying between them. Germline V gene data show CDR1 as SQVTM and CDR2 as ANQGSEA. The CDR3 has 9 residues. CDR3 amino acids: CSVDIGYTF. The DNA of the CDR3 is TGCAGCGTTGATATAGGCTACACCTTC.

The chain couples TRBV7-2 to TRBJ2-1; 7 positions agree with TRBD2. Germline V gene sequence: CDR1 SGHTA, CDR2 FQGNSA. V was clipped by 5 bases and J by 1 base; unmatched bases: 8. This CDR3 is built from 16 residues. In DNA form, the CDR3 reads TGTGCCAGCAGCGGGCTAGCGGAGATATCCTACAATGAGCAGTTCTTC. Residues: CASSGLAEISYNEQFF.

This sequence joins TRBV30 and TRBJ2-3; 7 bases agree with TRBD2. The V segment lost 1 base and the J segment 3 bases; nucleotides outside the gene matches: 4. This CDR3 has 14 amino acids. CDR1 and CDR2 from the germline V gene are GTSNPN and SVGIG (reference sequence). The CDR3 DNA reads TGTGCCTGGAGTGGAAGCGGGACTACAGATACGCAGTATTTT. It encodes CAWSGSGTTDTQYF.

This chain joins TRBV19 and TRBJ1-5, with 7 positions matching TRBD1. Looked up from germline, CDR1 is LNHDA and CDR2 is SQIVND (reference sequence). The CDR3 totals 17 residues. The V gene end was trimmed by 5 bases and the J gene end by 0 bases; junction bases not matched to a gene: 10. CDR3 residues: CASSPPGQVLSNQPQHF. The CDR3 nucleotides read TGTGCCAGTAGTCCCCCCGGACAGGTCCTTAGCAATCAGCCCCAGCATTTT.

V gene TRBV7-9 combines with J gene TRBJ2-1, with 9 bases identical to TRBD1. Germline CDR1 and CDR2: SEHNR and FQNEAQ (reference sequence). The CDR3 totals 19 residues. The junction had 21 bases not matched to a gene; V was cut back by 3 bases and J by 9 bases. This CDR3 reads CASSFWRTSRDRVEGEQFF. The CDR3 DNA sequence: TGTGCCAGCAGCTTTTGGCGGACGTCTCGGGACAGGGTGGAGGGTGAGCAGTTCTTC.

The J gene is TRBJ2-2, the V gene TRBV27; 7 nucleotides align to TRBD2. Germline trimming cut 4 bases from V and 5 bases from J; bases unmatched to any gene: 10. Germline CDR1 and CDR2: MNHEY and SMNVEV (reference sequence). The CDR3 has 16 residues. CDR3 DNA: TGTGCCAGCAGTTCGGGTTTCAGCGGGGTAACCGGGGAGCTGTTTTTT. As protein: CASSSGFSGVTGELFF.

The DNA for the CDR3 is TGTGCCAGCAGTTGGGTAGCAGGGAGCAACGAGCAGTACTTC. This sequence encodes CASSWVAGSNEQYF. The J gene is TRBJ2-7, the V gene TRBV27, with D perhaps TRBD1 or TRBD2 (5 bases each). The CDR3 loop spans 14 amino acids. The V gene lost 4 bases and the J gene lost 5 bases, with 15 bases spanning the gap. The germline CDR1 and CDR2 sequences are MNHEY and SMNVEV (reference sequence).

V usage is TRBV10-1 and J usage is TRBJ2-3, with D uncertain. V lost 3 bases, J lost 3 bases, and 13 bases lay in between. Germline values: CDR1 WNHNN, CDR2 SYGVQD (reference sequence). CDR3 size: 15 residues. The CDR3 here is CASSDFQLATDTQYF. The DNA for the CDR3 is TGCGCCAGCAGTGATTTTCAGTTAGCAACAGATACGCAGTATTTT.

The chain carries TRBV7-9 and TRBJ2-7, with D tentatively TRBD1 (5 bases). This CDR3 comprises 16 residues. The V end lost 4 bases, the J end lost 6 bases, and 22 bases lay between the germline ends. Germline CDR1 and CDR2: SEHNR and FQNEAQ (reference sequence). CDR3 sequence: CASSSTRVRSPGEQYF. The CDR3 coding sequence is TGTGCCAGCAGCTCCACCAGGGTCAGGTCCCCAGGCGAGCAGTACTTC.

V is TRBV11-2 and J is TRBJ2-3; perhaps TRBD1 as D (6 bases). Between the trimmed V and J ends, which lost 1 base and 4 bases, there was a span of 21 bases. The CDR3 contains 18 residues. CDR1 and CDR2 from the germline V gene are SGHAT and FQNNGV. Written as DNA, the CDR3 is TGTGCCAGCAGCTTAGTTTTAGGGGGACCCCAGCCCGCAGATACGCAGTATTTT. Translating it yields CASSLVLGGPQPADTQYF. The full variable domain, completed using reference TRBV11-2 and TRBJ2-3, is EAGVAQSPRYKIIEKRQSVAFWCNPISGHATLYWYQQILGQGPKLLIQFQNNGVVDDSQLPKDRFSAERLKGVDSTLKIQPAKLEDSAVYLCASSLVLGGPQPADTQYFGPGTRLTVL.

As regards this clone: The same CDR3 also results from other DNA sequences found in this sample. The CDR3, as DNA: TGTGCCAGCAGCGTAGGGGCCGATACGCAGTATTTT. It specifies CASSVGADTQYF. The rearrangement links TRBV9 to TRBJ2-3; D is ambiguous. This CDR3 region has 12 residues. The germline V and J ends were trimmed by 0 bases and 6 bases, with 5 bases remaining between them. CDR1 and CDR2 (germline): SGDLS, YYNGEE.

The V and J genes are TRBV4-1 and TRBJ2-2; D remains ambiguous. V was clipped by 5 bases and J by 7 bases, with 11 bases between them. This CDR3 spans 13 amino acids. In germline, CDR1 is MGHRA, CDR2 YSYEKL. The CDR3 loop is CASSGLPGGELFF. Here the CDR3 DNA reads TGCGCCAGCAGCGGCCTACCGGGCGGGGAGCTGTTTTTT.

The CDR3 reads CASSSVDIPYYGYTF. As DNA, the CDR3 is TGTGCCAGCAGCTCCGTTGACATCCCATACTATGGCTACACCTTC. The V call is TRBV7-9, the J call TRBJ1-2, with D unclear. Trimming took 4 bases from V and 3 from J, leaving 15 bases between them. CDR1 SEHNR and CDR2 FQNEAQ come from the germline V gene (reference sequence). The CDR3 runs 15 residues.

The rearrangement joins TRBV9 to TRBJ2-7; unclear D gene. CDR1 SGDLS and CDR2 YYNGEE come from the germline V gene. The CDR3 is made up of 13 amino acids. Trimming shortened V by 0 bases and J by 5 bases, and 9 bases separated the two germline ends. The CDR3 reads CASSVANGDEQYF. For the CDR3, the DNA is TGTGCCAGCAGCGTAGCTAATGGAGACGAGCAGTACTTC. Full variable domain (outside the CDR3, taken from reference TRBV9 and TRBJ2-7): DSGVTQTPKHLITATGQRVTLRCSPRSGDLSVYWYQQSLDQGLQFLIQYYNGEERAKGNILERFSAQQFPDLHSELNLSSLELGDSALYFCASSVANGDEQYFGPGTRLTVT.